This T cell receptor beta chain was sequenced in a study of blood T cell repertoires in COVID-19 (TCRdb year 2020). With respect to the entire study: The collaborator samples originated in the United States, Italy and Spain and spanned the acute and convalescent phases of COVID-19. The material from the prospective study consisted of cDNA or gDNA derived from T cells, B-cell-depleted T cells, or PBMCs. Deeply sampled blood TCRbeta repertoires from subjects exposed to, actively infected with, or recovered from COVID-19 were included in the dataset. A freely available public database, intended as a resource for researchers studying the immune response to SARS-CoV-2, is where the repertoires were released. The samples were drawn from the first 160 participants of the ongoing ImmuneRACE study and from some 1,300 subjects provided by 6 global collaborators. A de-identified subject ID, COVID-19 status, age in years and sex were almost always included in the sample metadata. HLA class I and class II types, where available, came from metadata supplied by the sample provider rather than from assay-based typing. The research as a whole found: The amount of clinical and demographic metadata varied by source and participant and was provided uncurated.

Collaborating institutions collected whole blood in K2EDTA tubes following their own protocols. For TCRbeta analysis, collaborator samples were shipped as frozen whole blood, as isolated PBMCs, or as DNA extracted from either sample type. The immunoSEQ Assay, a bias-controlled multiplex PCR, was used to amplify TCRbeta CDR3 regions from genomic DNA. For the original study's pipeline: The number of nucleated cells in each sample was estimated from the amplification of reference gene primers within the assay. To quantify the absolute abundance of each unique TCRbeta CDR3 rearrangement, sequence reads were collapsed and filtered. For each sample, productive Simpson clonality was calculated as the square root of Simpson's diversity index over productive rearrangements. TCRdb mirrors the immuneACCESS table, restricted to in-frame sequences. Some clones are absent from its copies; in checked studies, under half trace to an unresolved V gene, and the reason for the others is unknown. D and trimming were read from the DNA, whereas the V and J calls and clone size are those reported in that table. For this sample the table gives a few hundred thousand clones, of which about 90% were detected only once. The ten largest clonotypes hold 1.9% of the sample.

On this clone: The antigen it recognizes is unknown. Base qualities are not provided; no much larger clone lies one nucleotide away.

This TCR was sampled from a man aged 40-55 years with active or convalescent COVID-19. The sequenced material came from peripheral blood.

The DNA sequence follows: TGCAGCGTCCCGGGACAGGGATATGGCTACACCTTC. Its protein is CSVPGQGYGYTF. The chain is encoded by TRBV29-1 joined to TRBJ1-2; the junction holds 9 bases that match TRBD1. V and J are trimmed by 6 bases and 5 bases, and the gene matches miss 4 bases of the junction. From its cysteine to its phenylalanine, the CDR3 spans 12 amino acids. Only the CDR3 DNA stays, 36 bases, in frame from base 1. The CDR1 and CDR2 encoded by the germline V gene are SQVTM and ANQGSEA.